The 20 T cell receptor beta chains in this list originate from one sample, sequenced in a study of blood T cells in healthy people across ages. Sample-barcoded 5' priming and a J-beta primer mix drove a second PCR of about 6 to 12 cycles. MiXCR was run by TCRdb on the 5' RACE reads, yielding one entry per CDR3 protein. The sample holds hundreds of thousands of distinct CDR3 sequences, about 56% seen once. Input material: blood. All receptors come from a man aged 40-55 years in good health.

This clonotype was counted a few times. The chain combines TRBV6-5 with TRBJ1-2; D not resolved. V was cut by 7 bases and J by 2 bases, with 5 bases left in between. The CDR3 sequence is 11 residues long. In germline, CDR1 is MNHEY, CDR2 SVGAGI. CDR3 in amino acids: CASNGNYGYTF. The CDR3 DNA sequence: TGTGCCAGCAATGGGAACTATGGCTACACCTTC.

The CDR3 protein is CASSFQGKLNEKLFF. CDR3 DNA sequence: TGTGCCAGCAGTTTCCAGGGAAAGTTGAATGAAAAACTGTTTTTT. The V call is TRBV27, the J call TRBJ1-4, with D maybe TRBD1 (5 bases). The germline CDR1 and CDR2 sequences are MNHEY and SMNVEV (reference sequence). V was pared by 3 bases and J by 5 bases, with 13 bases between. The CDR3 covers 15 residues.

The rearrangement links TRBV7-8 to TRBJ2-1, with 7 bases identical to TRBD2. V dropped 4 bases and J dropped 0; count of bases not matched to a gene: 15. Germline assignment: CDR1 SGHVS and CDR2 FQNEAQ. The CDR3 has 19 amino acids. The CDR3 DNA is TGTGCCAGCAGCTCCCTGGGGAACCAGCGGGGCGTCTCCTACAATGAGCAGTTCTTC. Its protein is CASSSLGNQRGVSYNEQFF. Full variable domain (remainder filled in from reference TRBV7-8 and TRBJ2-1): GAGVSQSPRYKVAKRGQDVALRCDPISGHVSLFWYQQALGQGPEFLTYFQNEAQLDKSGLPSDRFFAERPEGSVSTLKIQRTQQEDSAVYLCASSSLGNQRGVSYNEQFFGPGTRLTVL.

V usage is TRBV12-3 or TRBV12-4 and J usage is TRBJ2-3; D unclear. V gave up 4 bases and J gave up 14 bases, with 16 bases separating them. This CDR3 spans 12 amino acids. The CDR3 spells CASSSITRLGYF. The CDR3 region has the DNA TGTGCCAGCAGTTCAATTACCCGGCTAGGGTATTTT.

This clonotype was detected only a few times. This chain connects TRBV12-3 or TRBV12-4 to TRBJ2-7; D is ambiguous. This CDR3 is 13 amino acids long. The V end was cut by 5 bases, the J end by 2 bases, with 10 bases between. The CDR3 here is CASSPTVAYEQYF. The DNA for the CDR3 is TGTGCCAGCAGTCCCACTGTTGCCTACGAGCAGTACTTC.

This clonotype was detected once. The chain combines TRBV4-2 with TRBJ1-3; D is perhaps TRBD1 (5 bases). Germline lookup yields CDR1 LGHNA and CDR2 YNFKEQ. This CDR3 comprises 17 residues. Trimming left V 1 base short and J 0 bases short, with 13 bases between. The CDR3: CASSQAHAGTSGNTIYF. CDR3 DNA: TGTGCCAGCAGCCAAGCACATGCCGGGACCTCTGGAAACACCATATATTTT.

V usage is TRBV6-5 and J usage is TRBJ2-5; 9 bases match TRBD1. Trimming at V came to 6 bases and at J to 11 bases, leaving 16 bases not matched to a gene. The CDR3 has 15 amino acids. Germline V gene lookup returns CDR1 MNHEY and CDR2 SVGAGI. CDR3 protein: CASSLTGTGRNGQYF. The CDR3, as DNA: TGTGCCAGCAGCTTAACCGGGACAGGGAGGAACGGGCAGTACTTC.

The chain is built from TRBV12-3 or TRBV12-4 and TRBJ2-3; the D gene is possibly TRBD2 (6 bases). The V end was cut by 7 bases, the J end by 3 bases, with 17 bases between. The CDR3 totals 15 residues. The CDR3 protein is CASTRRGGETDTQYF. CDR3 nucleotide sequence: TGTGCCAGCACGAGGCGGGGCGGAGAGACAGATACGCAGTATTTT.

Only a few counts were recorded for this clonotype. The chain uses TRBV9 and TRBJ2-7, with D perhaps TRBD2 (5 bases). There are 15 residues in the CDR3. The V gene lost 0 bases and the J gene lost 3 bases, with 13 bases spanning the gap. Germline V gene lookup returns CDR1 SGDLS and CDR2 YYNGEE. CDR3 residues: CASSVGAASSYEQYF. DNA for the CDR3: TGTGCCAGCAGCGTAGGAGCGGCTAGCAGCTACGAGCAGTACTTC.

The rearrangement links TRBV5-1 to TRBJ2-6; 8 bases fit TRBD1. CDR3 length equals 16 residues. Germline trimming cut 3 bases from V and 1 base from J; bases unmatched to any gene: 3. The germline V gene has CDR1 SGHRS and CDR2 YFSETQ. The CDR3 bases are TGCGCCAGCAGCTGGCGGACAGGGTCTGGGGCCAACGTCCTGACTTTC. Its translation is CASSWRTGSGANVLTF.

The chain uses TRBV2 and TRBJ2-7; 11 nucleotides align to TRBD2. Germline CDR1 is SNHLY and CDR2 is FYNNEI. The CDR3 has 17 amino acids. Unmatched junction bases numbered 10, after V lost 6 bases and J lost 0 bases. DNA for the CDR3: TGTGCCAGCAGGCAAAGGCCTAGCGGGGGGAGCTCCTACGAGCAGTACTTC. It codes for CASRQRPSGGSSYEQYF.

Only a few counts were recorded for this clonotype. The chain is built from TRBV2 and TRBJ1-1, with D possibly TRBD1 on 5 matching bases. The V gene's germline CDR1 is SNHLY and CDR2 FYNNEI. Between the trimmed V and J ends, which lost 6 bases and 3 bases, there was a span of 11 bases. The CDR3 sequence is 13 residues long. This CDR3 is CASSQGRDTEAFF. As DNA, the CDR3 is TGTGCCAGCAGCCAGGGTAGGGACACTGAAGCTTTCTTT.

This clonotype was seen a few times. The CDR3 coding sequence is TGTGCCAGCAGTTACCCCTTACGGGGGGATCTGTACAATGAGCAGTTCTTC. Translating it yields CASSYPLRGDLYNEQFF. The chain carries TRBV6-2 or TRBV6-3 and TRBJ2-1, with 7 positions matching TRBD2. Germline CDR1 is MNHEY and CDR2 is SVGEGT. The CDR3 covers 17 residues. Unmatched junction bases numbered 11, after V lost 2 bases and J lost 4 bases.

In its sample, this clonotype was seen a few times. CDR3 amino acids: CASSQGLNANQPQHF. CDR3 sequence (DNA): TGTGCCAGCAGCCAAGGTCTGAATGCCAATCAGCCCCAGCATTTT. The rearrangement uses TRBV3-1 and TRBJ1-5, with unresolved D. Trimming left V 1 base short and J 3 bases short, with 10 bases between. The CDR3 contains 15 residues. The germline CDR1 and CDR2 sequences are LGHDT and YNNKEL (reference sequence). Filled out from reference TRBV3-1 and TRBJ1-5, the complete variable domain reads DTAVSQTPKYLVTQMGNDKSIKCEQNLGHDTMYWYKQDSKKFLKIMFSYNNKELIINETVPNRFSPKSPDKAHLNLHINSLELGDSAVYFCASSQGLNANQPQHFGDGTRLSIL.

The V and J genes are TRBV27 and TRBJ2-3; a weak D match, TRBD2 (5 bases). Trimming cost V 6 bases and J 2 bases, with 15 bases left between them. The germline V gene has CDR1 MNHEY and CDR2 SMNVEV (reference sequence). The CDR3 is 15 residues long. CDR3 sequence reads: CASRLPAASTDTQYF. The CDR3 nucleotides read TGTGCCAGCAGACTACCAGCGGCCTCCACAGATACGCAGTATTTT.

There are a few counts of this clonotype. The chain joins TRBV20-1 to TRBJ2-3; D may be TRBD2 (6 bases). Germline V gene data show CDR1 as DFQATT and CDR2 as SNEGSKA (reference sequence). V was pared by 1 base and J by 4 bases, with 12 bases between. This CDR3 region has 14 residues. DNA of the CDR3: TGCAGTGCTAGAGTGCGCGGGGTTCCAGATACGCAGTATTTT. Protein product: CSARVRGVPDTQYF.

In this sample, this clonotype turned up a few times. The chain joins TRBV3-1 to TRBJ2-4, with D perhaps given as TRBD1 or TRBD2 (5 bases each). V lost 5 bases, J lost 9 bases, and 14 bases lay in between. CDR3 length: 13 amino acids. CDR1 and CDR2 (germline): LGHDT, YNNKEL (reference sequence). The CDR3 DNA follows: TGTGCCAGCAGCTCCCGGGGCCATCGCATTCAGTACTTC. This encodes CASSSRGHRIQYF. The complete variable domain, with remaining parts taken from reference TRBV3-1 and TRBJ2-4, reads DTAVSQTPKYLVTQMGNDKSIKCEQNLGHDTMYWYKQDSKKFLKIMFSYNNKELIINETVPNRFSPKSPDKAHLNLHINSLELGDSAVYFCASSSRGHRIQYFGAGTRLSVL.

The rearrangement links TRBV6-5 to TRBJ2-3, with D maybe TRBD2 (6 bases). Trimming took off 2 bases at V and 3 bases at J, with 15 bases between the two ends. Germline V gene data show CDR1 as MNHEY and CDR2 as SVGAGI. There are 16 residues in the CDR3. The CDR3 region is CASSYGRSFITDTQYF. The CDR3 DNA sequence: TGTGCCAGCAGTTACGGGAGGAGCTTTATAACAGATACGCAGTATTTT.

The CDR3 loop reads CASSTSIRPNYGYTF. The DNA of the CDR3 is TGTGCCAGCAGTACATCAATCCGCCCTAACTATGGCTACACCTTC. The gene calls are TRBV2 and TRBJ1-2; D uncertain. V was shortened by 5 bases and J by 0 bases, with 13 bases between the two germline ends. Germline V gene data show CDR1 as SNHLY and CDR2 as FYNNEI. The CDR3 contains 15 residues.

The chain couples TRBV29-1 to TRBJ2-1; D uncertain. The CDR3 length is 14 residues. The germline gives CDR1 SQVTM, CDR2 ANQGSEA. Deletions cut 5 bases from V and 0 bases from J, with 11 bases between. CDR3 sequence: CSVFWSDSYNEQFF. CDR3 in DNA: TGCAGCGTTTTCTGGTCGGACTCCTACAATGAGCAGTTCTTC.